A selection of T cell receptor beta chains follows, all from one sample in a study of blood T cell repertoires in COVID-19. Some clones are missing from TCRdb's copy, which holds only in-frame ones; the method was immunoSEQ multiplex PCR. The data hold about 80,000 clones, with 60% to 85% observed a single time. Specimen: peripheral blood. These receptors originate from a human donor in a cohort sampled during active COVID-19. Each CDR3 is given with its conserved first and last residue. Fields, in order: J gene, V gene, D gene, clone size, CDR3 DNA, CDR3 protein. D genes are given only for firm matches. Not all rows give a size; the values are once, few, many and, for expanded clones, a class.

>TRBJ2-2|TRBV3-1/TRBV3-2|TRBD2|.
TGTGCCAGCAGCCAGGGAGGGAGACAGAACACCGGGGAGCTGTTTTTT
CASSQGGRQNTGELFF
>TRBJ2-7|TRBV4-2|TRBD1|once
TGTGCCAGCAGCCAGGGACCGGGACAGGGGGCTTACGAGCAGTACTTC
CASSQGPGQGAYEQYF
>TRBJ2-1|TRBV11-2|TRBD2|once
TGTGCCAGCAACACGGGAGCGGGGGGGTACAATGAGCAGTTCTTC
CASNTGAGGYNEQFF
>TRBJ1-4|TRBV4-1|.|medium-sized
TGCGCCAGCAGCCAAGTTGGGGGGGGCTACGAAAAACTGTTTTTT
CASSQVGGGYEKLFF
>TRBJ2-1|TRBV6-5|TRBD2|few
TGTGCCAGCAGTTCGGGACTAGCGGGAATCAATGAGCAGTTCTTC
CASSSGLAGINEQFF
>TRBJ2-7|TRBV6-2/TRBV6-3|.|once
TGTGCCAGCAGTTACCCCGCAGGGATCTACGAGCAGTACTTC
CASSYPAGIYEQYF
>TRBJ1-4|TRBV12-3/TRBV12-4|.|.
TGTGCCAGCAGACTAAGTAATGAAAAACTGTTTTTT
CASRLSNEKLFF
>TRBJ1-1|TRBV9|.|.
TGTGCCAGCAGCCCCTATATGAACACTGAAGCTTTCTTT
CASSPYMNTEAFF
>TRBJ1-4|TRBV15|TRBD1|.
TGTGCCACCCTGGACAGGAGTAATGAAAAACTGTTTTTT
CATLDRSNEKLFF
>TRBJ1-5|TRBV15|.|.
TGTGCCACCAGCCCGAAGGGGGATCAGCCCCAGCATTTT
CATSPKGDQPQHF
>TRBJ2-7|TRBV6-4|TRBD2|.
TGTGCCAGCAGTGAGAGGTTAGCGGGGGCCGGTTCCGAGCAGTACTTC
CASSERLAGAGSEQYF
>TRBJ2-3|TRBV11-2|TRBD2|.
TGTGCCAGCAGCTTAGAGGCGGCGGGAGCAGCAGATACGCAGTATTTT
CASSLEAAGAADTQYF
>TRBJ1-1|TRBV27|TRBD1|.
TGTGCCAGCAGTGAGGACAGGGGGCTTGGCGTGAACACTGAAGCTTTCTTT
CASSEDRGLGVNTEAFF
>TRBJ1-2|TRBV28|.|.
TGTGCCAGCAGTTTTGAGGCGGGCAACTATGGCTACACCTTC
CASSFEAGNYGYTF
>TRBJ2-2|TRBV28|TRBD1|.
TGTGCCAGCAGCCTAGCCCTGGGACAGGCGACCGGGGAGCTGTTTTTT
CASSLALGQATGELFF
>TRBJ2-1|TRBV25-1|.|.
TGTGCCAGCAGCCTTGGGGCATGGTCCTACAATGAGCAGTTCTTC
CASSLGAWSYNEQFF
>TRBJ1-6|TRBV7-9|.|.
TGTGCCAGCAGCCTTGATAATTCACCCCTCCACTTT
CASSLDNSPLHF
>TRBJ2-5|TRBV10-3|TRBD2|.
TGTGCCTCCTCCCGGGGGGGACCTCAGGAGACCCAGTACTTC
CASSRGGPQETQYF
>TRBJ1-1|TRBV27|TRBD1|once
TGTGCCAGCAGTTTAGGGGACAGGGTTAGCACTGAAGCTTTCTTT
CASSLGDRVSTEAFF
>TRBJ2-1|TRBV9|TRBD2|.
TGTGCCAGCAGCGAAAGCGGGGGGCCCAATGAGCAGTTCTTC
CASSESGGPNEQFF
>TRBJ1-3|TRBV4-1|.|.
TGCGCCAGCAGCCAAGGGGACATCTCTGGAAACACCATATATTTT
CASSQGDISGNTIYF
>TRBJ1-6|TRBV30|.|.
TGTGCCTGGGGGGCGAAGTGGACAGCTTATAATTCACCCCTCCACTTT
CAWGAKWTAYNSPLHF
>TRBJ2-1|TRBV11-2|.|.
TGTGCCAGCAGCCCGTCTAGCTCCTACAATGAGCAGTTCTTC
CASSPSSSYNEQFF
>TRBJ1-2|TRBV5-6|.|.
TGTGCCAGCAGAAACCAGGGGTGCTACACCTTC
CASRNQGCYTF
>TRBJ2-7|TRBV5-1|TRBD2|.
TGCGCCAGCAGCTTGGAAGGAGCCGGCGGGGGCTACGAGCAGTACTTC
CASSLEGAGGGYEQYF
>TRBJ2-6|TRBV18|TRBD2|.
TGTGCCAGCTCACCTCTGGGAGGGAGTGGGGCCAACGTCCTGACTTTC
CASSPLGGSGANVLTF
>TRBJ2-5|TRBV9|.|few
TGTGCCAGCAGCGTATTCGCAGGGCAAGAGACCCAGTACTTC
CASSVFAGQETQYF
>TRBJ2-3|TRBV5-6|TRBD2|.
TGTGCCAGCAGCTATTCCCTAGCGGGGTCCACAGATACGCAGTATTTT
CASSYSLAGSTDTQYF
>TRBJ1-6|TRBV9|TRBD1|.
TGTGCCAGCAGCGCCCCGACAGGGCTCTCCTATAATTCACCCCTCCACTTT
CASSAPTGLSYNSPLHF
>TRBJ2-1|TRBV2|.|.
TGTGCCAGCAGTGAAGCGTTTTTCCTTTTCCGGACTGAAGATTTCAATGAGCAGTTCTTC
CASSEAFFLFRTEDFNEQFF
>TRBJ2-3|TRBV9|TRBD2|.
TGTGCCAGCAGCGGGCGACTAGCGGGCAACACAGATACGCAGTATTTT
CASSGRLAGNTDTQYF
>TRBJ1-1|TRBV9|.|.
TGTGCCAGCAGCGTAGGGGGCGCTGAAGCTTTCTTT
CASSVGGAEAFF
>TRBJ2-1|TRBV10-3|TRBD2|.
TGTGCCATCACACGACTAGCGGGAGGCTCCTACAATGAGCAGTTCTTC
CAITRLAGGSYNEQFF
>TRBJ2-1|TRBV30|.|.
TGTGCCTGGTCCCGCCTTTTGGCGGGGAGAAACAATGAGCAGTTCTTC
CAWSRLLAGRNNEQFF
>TRBJ2-5|TRBV28|.|.
TGTGCCAGCAGTTTACCCCCCCCTCGGGAGACCCAGTACTTC
CASSLPPPRETQYF
>TRBJ2-2|TRBV3-1/TRBV3-2|TRBD1|.
TGTGCCACTCAAAGCCCGGGGACAGGGCCCGGGGAGCTGTTTTTT
CATQSPGTGPGELFF
>TRBJ1-2|TRBV19|.|.
TGTGCCAGTAGTCTGACCCCCGGGACATTACTAGGCTACACCTTC
CASSLTPGTLLGYTF
>TRBJ2-5|TRBV7-9|.|.
TGTGCCAGCAGCCGGGAAAGCGGAGCCCAGTACTTC
CASSRESGAQYF
>TRBJ2-1|TRBV7-9|TRBD2|.
TGTGCCTTTGAGGGAGCGGGGTACTCCTACAATGAGCAGTTCTTC
CAFEGAGYSYNEQFF
>TRBJ1-2|TRBV7-8|TRBD1|.
TGTGCCAGCAGCCTCTCGGACAGGGCTCTCACTAACTATGGCTACACCTTC
CASSLSDRALTNYGYTF
>TRBJ2-1|TRBV5-4|TRBD2|.
TGTGCCAGCAGCTTGGGCAGGACTAGCGGGTGGGAGCAGTTCTTC
CASSLGRTSGWEQFF
>TRBJ2-2|TRBV10-3|TRBD1|.
TGTGCCATCAGCGCCGGACAGGGTAGGGTGGACACCGGGGAGCTGTTTTTT
CAISAGQGRVDTGELFF
>TRBJ1-1|TRBV7-2|.|.
TGTGCCAGCAACCAGAACATGAACACTGAAGCTTTCTTT
CASNQNMNTEAFF
>TRBJ1-2|TRBV5-4|.|.
TGTGCCAGCAGCCCGGGGTGGGAGGGCTACACCTTC
CASSPGWEGYTF
>TRBJ2-5|TRBV2|TRBD2|.
TGTGCCAGCAGCCTGTTTGATAGCGGGGGAGACCAAGAGACCCAGTACTTC
CASSLFDSGGDQETQYF
>TRBJ2-1|TRBV11-3|TRBD2|.
TGTGCCAGCAGCTGGGGACTAGCGGGAGTCCCTCACAATGAGCAGTTCTTC
CASSWGLAGVPHNEQFF